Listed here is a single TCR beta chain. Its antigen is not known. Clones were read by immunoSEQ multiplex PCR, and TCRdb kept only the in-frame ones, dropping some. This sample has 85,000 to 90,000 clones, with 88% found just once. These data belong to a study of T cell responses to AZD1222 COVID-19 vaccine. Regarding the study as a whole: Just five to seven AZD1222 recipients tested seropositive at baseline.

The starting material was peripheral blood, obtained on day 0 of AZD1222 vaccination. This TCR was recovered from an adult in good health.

CDR3 region: CSAPGDTSTDTQYF. The CDR3 DNA reads as TGCAGCGCCCCAGGGGACACCAGCACAGATACGCAGTATTTT. The chain joins TRBV29-1 to TRBJ2-3; D perhaps matches TRBD1 (6 bases). Germline loops: CDR1 SQVTM, CDR2 ANQGSEA. V was pared by 7 bases and J by 0 bases, with 14 bases between. CDR3 length equals 14 residues.